This T cell receptor (beta chain) was sequenced during a study of T cell responses to AZD1222 COVID-19 vaccine. Study-level results: Close to half of all spike-specific TCRs reportedly target regions of the variants that are unmutated.

CDR1 is SGHRS and CDR2 is YFSETQ in the germline V gene. The CDR3 is 15 residues long. Trimming at V came to 4 bases and at J to 1 base, leaving 6 bases not matched to a gene. Assay used: immunoSEQ multiplex PCR; TCRdb lists only in-frame clones, some missing. The sample contains 100,000 to 120,000 clones, approximately 88% of which appear only once. Comment on this clone: Antigen specificity is unknown.

This material consisted of peripheral blood, taken 28 days after the second AZD1222 dose. The origin of this receptor is an adult who received the AZD1222 COVID-19 vaccine. This chain links TRBV5-1 with TRBJ2-7; the match to TRBD1 covers 9 bases. The CDR3 region has the DNA TGCGCCAGCAGCCCAGGAGGGACAGGGTCCTACGAGCAGTACTTC. This translates into CASSPGGTGSYEQYF. The variable domain in full, completed from reference TRBV5-1 and TRBJ2-7, reads KAGVTQTPRYLIKTRGQQVTLSCSPISGHRSVSWYQQTPGQGLQFLFEYFSETQRNKGNFPGRFSGRQFSNSRSEMNVSTLELGDSALYLCASSPGGTGSYEQYFGPGTRLTVT.